The 19 T cell receptor beta chains presented below share a single source sample, sequenced in a study of regulatory T cells in long-lasting Graves disease. Time point of the sample: newly diagnosed GD, antithyroid drugs for less than 3 months. The TCR library used RNA extracted from PBMCs. Library construction for TCR beta used iRepertoire HTBI primers and Arm-PCR of CDR3 regions. Each CDR3 protein gets one entry after TCRdb re-called the multiplex PCR reads with MiXCR. Of about 530,000 distinct CDR3 sequences listed, about 16% were seen once; the top ten hold roughly 25%. This same sample was also taken into another study, of T cells in Graves' hyperthyroidism and ophthalmopathy.

The sequences come from peripheral blood mononuclear cells (PBMCs), collected at new diagnosis, from a patient treated with antithyroid drugs. These receptors were collected from a middle-aged woman with Graves disease.

V is TRBV5-1 and J is TRBJ2-1; 9 bases agree with TRBD1. CDR1 and CDR2 (germline): SGHRS, YFSETQ. The CDR3 spans 17 residues. V gave up 3 bases and J gave up 7 bases; unmatched junction bases: 14. CDR3 sequence: CASSSPLTGTGKNEQFF. The DNA of the CDR3 is TGCGCCAGCAGCTCACCACTCACCGGGACAGGGAAAAATGAGCAGTTCTTC.

This clonotype was detected many times. A junction boundary mismatches the germline segment, possibly from a read error. This chain joins TRBV20-1 and TRBJ2-5; tentatively, D is TRBD2 (6 bases). Germline CDR1 reads DFQATT; CDR2 reads SNEGSKA (reference sequence). CDR3 length: 12 residues. The CDR3 region has the DNA TGCAGTGCAACTTCTAGCGAGCCGACCAAGTACTTC. Translated: CSATSSEPTKYF.

The chain combines TRBV30 with TRBJ1-3; maybe TRBD1 (6 bases). The V end was cut by 4 bases, the J end by 3 bases, with 13 bases between. The CDR3 is made up of 14 amino acids. Germline-derived CDR1 and CDR2 are GTSNPN and SVGIG (reference sequence). The DNA of the CDR3 is TGTGCCTGGACCCAGGGGTTGGGTGGAAACACCATATATTTT. It is translated as CAWTQGLGGNTIYF.

This clonotype was picked up many times. V gene TRBV7-9 combines with J gene TRBJ1-5; no clear D gene. This CDR3 is built from 16 residues. V was clipped by 1 base and J by 3 bases, with 13 bases between them. Germline V gives CDR1 SEHNR, CDR2 FQNEAQ (reference sequence). In nucleotides, the CDR3 is TGTGCCAGCAGCTTAGGTGCAGGCGGGGACAATCAGCCCCAGCATTTT. Amino acids: CASSLGAGGDNQPQHF.

This clonotype was seen many times. The V gene is TRBV13, the J gene TRBJ1-1, with TRBD1 matching over 10 bases. Germline CDR1 and CDR2: PRHDT and FYEKMQ (reference sequence). The CDR3 spans 17 residues. V lost 5 bases to trimming and J lost 4 bases; unmatched junction nucleotides: 13. The CDR3 loop is CASSRTPGTGVSTEAFF. For the CDR3, the DNA is TGTGCCAGCAGCCGCACGCCCGGGACAGGGGTATCCACTGAAGCTTTCTTT.

On this clonotype: The junction differs from germline at one of its ends, possibly a read error. The chain employs TRBV28 and TRBJ1-5; 9 bases are shared with TRBD1. There are 14 residues in the CDR3. The V gene's germline CDR1 is MDHEN and CDR2 SYDVKM. The CDR3 DNA is TGTGCCAGCAGTTCCGGACAGGGGAGACAGCTCCAGCATTTT. This encodes CASSSGQGRQLQHF.

This clonotype was found many times. The CDR3 reads CASSQDRPSDEQYF. The DNA of the CDR3 is TGCGCCAGCAGCCAAGATCGGCCTTCCGACGAGCAGTACTTC. J is TRBJ2-7 and V is TRBV4-1; D call uncertain. The CDR3 loop spans 14 amino acids. V lost 0 bases and J lost 5, with 11 bases in between. Germline V lookup: CDR1 MGHRA, CDR2 YSYEKL.

The sample holds many counts of this clonotype. DNA of the CDR3: TGTGCCTGGAGTCCTCAGGGCCAGACTGAAGCTTTCTTT. It translates to CAWSPQGQTEAFF. The chain recombines TRBV30 with TRBJ1-1; D possibly corresponds to TRBD1 (5 bases). The germline CDR1 and CDR2 sequences are GTSNPN and SVGIG (reference sequence). This CDR3 contains 13 residues. Trimming removed 2 bases from V and 5 bases from J, with 12 bases in between.

This clonotype appeared many times. The J gene is TRBJ2-7, the V gene TRBV12-3 or TRBV12-4; TRBD2 matches 9 bases. The junction had 6 bases not matched to a gene; V was cut back by 3 bases and J by 6 bases. This CDR3 is built from 14 residues. Here the CDR3 reads CASSLTRLAAEQYF. CDR3 in DNA: TGTGCCAGCAGTTTGACGAGACTAGCGGCCGAGCAGTACTTC.

This clonotype was seen many times. The genes are TRBV3-1 and TRBJ1-2; D gene uncertain. Per the germline V gene, CDR1 is LGHDT and CDR2 is YNNKEL (reference sequence). The V end was cut by 0 bases, the J end by 7 bases, with 9 bases between. The CDR3 spans 13 residues. The CDR3 coding sequence is TGTGCCAGCAGCCAAGAGGGGAGTATTGGCTACACCTTC. Protein: CASSQEGSIGYTF.

This clonotype was observed a handful of times. No conserved phenylalanine or tryptophan is present at the end of the CDR3, so a read error is the likely explanation. The J gene is TRBJ2-1, the V gene TRBV7-9; 9 nucleotides align to TRBD2. This CDR3 contains 15 residues. CDR1 and CDR2 (germline): SEHNR, FQNEAQ (reference sequence). The V and J ends lost 5 bases and 5 bases, in that order; junction bases with no gene match: 7. CDR3 DNA sequence: TGTGCCAGCAGCGTGAGACAGCGGGGGGACAATGAGCAGTTCCTC. As protein: CASSVRQRGDNEQFL.

V is TRBV12-5 and J is TRBJ2-7, with a possible D match to TRBD1 (6 bases). The CDR3 totals 15 residues. Germline CDR1 LGHNT, CDR2 FRNRAP. The V gene lost 0 bases and the J gene lost 2 bases, with 11 bases spanning the gap. As DNA, the CDR3 is TGTGCTAGTGGTTTGGTAGTGGGGGCGGCCTACGAGCAGTACTTC. This sequence encodes CASGLVVGAAYEQYF.

This clonotype was detected ten times or more. V is TRBV2 and J is TRBJ2-3, with D hard to call. This CDR3 has 15 residues. Germline V lookup: CDR1 SNHLY, CDR2 FYNNEI. V lost 7 bases and J lost 1, with 15 bases in between. CDR3 coding DNA: TGTGCCAGCATGGAGCGAATGCCTGGCACAGATACGCAGTATTTT. Translated: CASMERMPGTDTQYF. Full variable domain (missing parts from reference TRBV2 and TRBJ2-3): EPEVTQTPSHQVTQMGQEVILRCVPISNHLYFYWYRQILGQKVEFLVSFYNNEISEKSEIFDDQFSVERPDGSNFTLKIRSTKLEDSAMYFCASMERMPGTDTQYFGPGTRLTVL.

This clonotype was observed at least ten times. The rearrangement uses TRBV12-3 or TRBV12-4 and TRBJ1-3; 11 bases fit TRBD1. Losses at the gene ends were 6 bases for V and 1 base for J; bases not matched to a gene: 5. The CDR3 covers 16 residues. The CDR3 spells CASRWTGGISGNTIYF. CDR3 DNA sequence: TGTGCCAGCAGGTGGACAGGGGGCATATCTGGAAACACCATATATTTT.

This clonotype was observed many times. The rearrangement links TRBV12-3 or TRBV12-4 to TRBJ1-1; D is possibly TRBD1 (6 bases). CDR3 length equals 14 residues. The V end was cut by 6 bases, the J end by 11 bases, with 22 bases between. In DNA form, the CDR3 reads TGTGCCAGCAGCGAGGCGGGGGACACAATTATGGCTTTCTTT. It encodes CASSEAGDTIMAFF.

The table lists this clonotype with many counts. This chain's CDR3 is CASSERIVGGPSEQYF. In DNA form, the CDR3 reads TGTGCCAGCAGTGAAAGGATCGTGGGGGGGCCGTCCGAGCAGTACTTC. V is TRBV2 and J is TRBJ2-7; D might be TRBD2 (7 bases). V shed 2 bases and J shed 6 bases, with 20 bases lying between them. This CDR3 contains 16 residues. CDR1 and CDR2 from the germline V gene are SNHLY and FYNNEI.

This clonotype was seen at least ten times. The chain carries TRBV10-3 and TRBJ1-6; 10 bases are a match to TRBD1. The germline V gene encodes CDR1 ENHRY and CDR2 SYGVKD. The CDR3 totals 14 residues. V was pared by 9 bases and J by 9 bases, with 8 bases of the junction left unmatched. The CDR3 sequence is CAMGQGKSASPLHF. The DNA for the CDR3 is TGTGCCATGGGACAGGGGAAGTCTGCTTCACCCCTCCACTTT.

This clonotype was detected only a few times. The rearrangement uses TRBV25-1 and TRBJ1-4; no definite D call. The CDR3 consists of 16 residues. Germline V gene sequence: CDR1 MGHDK, CDR2 SYGVNS. The V gene lost 6 bases and the J gene lost 1 base, with 15 bases spanning the gap. In nucleotides, the CDR3 is TGTGCCAGCAGACCAAATATGGGGAAAACTAATGAAAAACTGTTTTTT. Translating it yields CASRPNMGKTNEKLFF.

J is TRBJ2-3 and V is TRBV6-1, with 7 bases aligning to TRBD1. Germline CDR1 is MNHNS and CDR2 is SASEGT. The length of the CDR3 is 14 residues. Trimming removed 7 bases from V and 7 bases from J; junction bases left unmatched: 11. CDR3 nucleotides: TGTGCCAGCACCCCGACAGGGCCGGTATATACGCAGTATTTT. Translating gives CASTPTGPVYTQYF.